The 11 T cell receptor beta chains given below trace back to one sample, sequenced in a study of shared clonotypes between healthy human individuals. Assay: immunoSEQ multiplex PCR; the TCRdb copy retains only in-frame clones and omits some. The sample lists some 2,000,000 clones, nearly 97% occurring once. The sequencing input was naive CD4+ T cells sorted from blood. As for subset: CD45RA+ positively selected. Source of these receptors: a man between 18 and 35 years old in good health.

The rearrangement uses TRBV19 and TRBJ1-2, with D tentatively TRBD1 (6 bases). Germline V gene sequence: CDR1 LNHDA, CDR2 SQIVND (reference sequence). V lost 4 bases and J lost 4, with 13 bases in between. The CDR3 covers 14 residues. CDR3 protein: CASSTLDSSYGYTF. In nucleotides, the CDR3 is TGTGCCAGTAGTACCTTGGACAGTAGCTATGGCTACACCTTC. The whole variable domain, filled in from reference TRBV19 and TRBJ1-2, reads DGGITQSPKYLFRKEGQNVTLSCEQNLNHDAMYWYRQDPGQGLRLIYYSQIVNDFQKGDIAEGYSVSREKKESFPLTVTSAQKNPTAFYLCASSTLDSSYGYTFGSGTRLTVV.

The V call is TRBV29-1, the J call TRBJ1-2; D ambiguous. This CDR3 comprises 15 residues. The germline gives CDR1 SQVTM, CDR2 ANQGSEA. Trimming left V 3 bases short and J 2 bases short, with 16 bases between. The CDR3 here is CSVDLVPGTNYGYTF. The CDR3 DNA sequence: TGCAGCGTTGATCTCGTGCCGGGAACAAACTATGGCTACACCTTC. Looking up the rest from reference TRBV29-1 and TRBJ1-2 gives the full variable domain: SAVISQKPSRDICQRGTSLTIQCQVDSQVTMMFWYRQQPGQSLTLIATANQGSEATYESGFVIDKFPISRPNLTFSTLTVSNMSPEDSSIYLCSVDLVPGTNYGYTFGSGTRLTVV.

Points on this clone: This sample also contains other DNA sequences that code for the same CDR3. The rearrangement uses TRBV6-1 and TRBJ1-1; D ambiguous. V was pared by 2 bases and J by 8 bases, with 6 bases between. From germline, CDR1 is MNHNS and CDR2 SASEGT. The CDR3 extends over 11 amino acids. The CDR3 here is CASSERSEAFF. The CDR3 coding sequence is TGTGCCAGCAGTGAAAGGTCGGAAGCTTTCTTT.

The gene calls are TRBV6-6 and TRBJ2-4, with a tentative D call TRBD1 (6 bases). Trimming took 6 bases from V and 16 from J, leaving 22 bases between them. The germline V gene encodes CDR1 MNHNY and CDR2 SVGAGI (reference sequence). The CDR3 extends over 13 amino acids. This CDR3 reads CASRGRDRDNFYF. In nucleotides, the CDR3 is TGTGCCAGCAGGGGTAGAGACCGGGACAATTTTTACTTC.

As DNA, the CDR3 is TGTGCCAGCAGGGGACAGTCCTTTGGGGCCAACGTCCTGACTTTC. This translates into CASRGQSFGANVLTF. The chain employs TRBV2 and TRBJ2-6, with 7 positions matching TRBD1. CDR3 length: 15 residues. In germline, CDR1 is SNHLY, CDR2 FYNNEI. With V trimmed by 6 bases and J by 3 bases, 5 bases remained unmatched.

The chain joins TRBV7-9 to TRBJ1-6, with a possible D match to TRBD1 (5 bases). Trimming cost V 1 base and J 5 bases, with 15 bases left between them. The CDR3 consists of 17 residues. CDR1 is SEHNR and CDR2 is FQNEAQ in the germline V gene (reference sequence). CDR3 in amino acids: CASSLGPAGPNNSPLHF. As DNA, the CDR3 is TGTGCCAGCAGCTTAGGTCCCGCAGGGCCGAATAATTCACCCCTCCACTTT.

The chain couples TRBV4-2 to TRBJ1-4; D ambiguous. Germline V lookup: CDR1 LGHNA, CDR2 YNFKEQ. The length of the CDR3 is 16 residues. The V gene lost 0 bases and the J gene lost 4 bases, with 12 bases spanning the gap. This chain's CDR3 is CASSQDIGSGNEKLFF. The CDR3 coding sequence is TGTGCCAGCAGCCAAGATATAGGGTCAGGTAATGAAAAACTGTTTTTT.

The chain recombines TRBV30 with TRBJ2-2; weak D call: TRBD1 (5 bases). V was cut by 2 bases and J by 1 base, with 8 bases left in between. The CDR3 loop spans 14 amino acids. CDR1 is GTSNPN, CDR2 SVGIG, per germline (reference sequence). CDR3 sequence reads: CAWSSRVNTGELFF. The DNA of the CDR3 is TGTGCCTGGAGTAGCAGGGTGAACACCGGGGAGCTGTTTTTT.

CDR3 sequence: CASSQEVGGSSYEQYF. The CDR3 DNA reads as TGTGCCAGCAGCCAAGAGGTCGGAGGGTCCTCCTACGAGCAGTACTTC. The chain links TRBV4-2 to TRBJ2-7, with D possibly being TRBD2 (6 bases). Germline values: CDR1 LGHNA, CDR2 YNFKEQ. The CDR3 length is 16 residues. V lost 0 bases and J 0 bases, leaving 12 bases between the germline ends.

The rearrangement joins TRBV2 to TRBJ2-3, with TRBD2 matching 10 bases. V trimming: 8 bases; J trimming: 0 bases; junction bases outside the gene matches: 5. Germline V CDR1 and CDR2: SNHLY, FYNNEI. The CDR3 covers 15 residues. The CDR3 here is CASGAAGGSTDTQYF. The CDR3 DNA is TGTGCCAGCGGAGCAGCGGGGGGGAGCACAGATACGCAGTATTTT.

The gene calls are TRBV18 and TRBJ1-3; no clear D gene. CDR3 length equals 16 residues. The V end was cut by 2 bases, the J end by 2 bases, with 13 bases between. Looked up from germline, CDR1 is KGHSH and CDR2 is LQKENI. CDR3 region: CASSPGLGNAGNTIYF. The CDR3 nucleotides are TGTGCCAGCTCACCAGGACTCGGTAATGCTGGAAACACCATATATTTT.